These 13 T cell receptor beta chains were all obtained from the same sample, sequenced in a study of beta chain features in type 1 diabetes. Isolated RNA was reverse transcribed in full, so expressed TCRB transcripts were sequenced. The repertoire was sequenced with immunoSEQ multiplex PCR; TCRdb's copy has only in-frame clones and lacks some. The sample lists about 140,000 clones, 9% to 10% occurring once. Sequencing was performed on central memory CD4+ T cells from blood. Source of these receptors: a woman in her 40s in good health.

The V and J genes are TRBV5-1 and TRBJ2-7; TRBD1 matches at 8 bases. Germline loops: CDR1 SGHRS, CDR2 YFSETQ. Losses at the gene ends were 0 bases for V and 4 bases for J; bases not matched to a gene: 6. The CDR3 loop spans 15 amino acids. In DNA form, the CDR3 reads TGCGCCAGCAGCTTGGGGGGCGGACAGGGTTACGAGCAGTACTTC. Amino acids: CASSLGGGQGYEQYF.

This clone was found a few times. The rearrangement uses TRBV7-9 and TRBJ1-6; D remains unclear. This CDR3 contains 16 residues. V gave up 4 bases and J gave up 3 bases, with 13 bases separating them. Germline CDR1 reads SEHNR; CDR2 reads FQNEAQ (reference sequence). The CDR3 region has the DNA TGTGCCAGCAGCTCCACTAGGGTCGGCTATAATTCACCCCTCCACTTT. Translation gives CASSSTRVGYNSPLHF.

V gene TRBV27 combines with J gene TRBJ1-2, with no clear D. Trimming took 5 bases from V and 2 from J, leaving 9 bases between them. The length of the CDR3 is 13 residues. Germline lookup yields CDR1 MNHEY and CDR2 SMNVEV (reference sequence). CDR3 in amino acids: CASSGPRNYGYTF. The DNA for the CDR3 is TGTGCCAGCAGTGGTCCGCGAAACTATGGCTACACCTTC.

This clone came up many times. The chain is built from TRBV7-2 and TRBJ2-3; 15 nucleotides agree with TRBD2. Per the germline V gene, CDR1 is SGHTA and CDR2 is FQGNSA. This CDR3 is 14 amino acids long. J lost 11 bases, V lost 5 bases, and 5 bases had no gene match. This CDR3 reads CASSVGLAGGLQYF. Here the CDR3 DNA reads TGTGCCAGCAGCGTAGGACTAGCGGGGGGGCTGCAGTATTTT.

This CDR3 reads CASSLAILGAAKTQYF. CDR3 nucleotide sequence: TGCGCCAGCAGCTTGGCCATATTAGGGGCGGCAAAGACCCAGTACTTC. The rearrangement uses TRBV5-1 and TRBJ2-5, with D perhaps matching TRBD1 (5 bases). CDR1 and CDR2 (germline): SGHRS, YFSETQ. V gave up 0 bases and J gave up 6 bases, with 18 bases separating them. This CDR3 contains 16 residues.

The V gene is TRBV7-2, the J gene TRBJ2-5; the match to TRBD1 covers 11 bases. In germline, CDR1 is SGHTA, CDR2 FQGNSA. The CDR3 has 16 amino acids. Trimming took 4 bases from V and 5 from J; bases not matched to a gene: 9. This CDR3 is CASSSRPGQGGETQYF. As DNA, the CDR3 is TGTGCCAGCAGCTCGCGTCCGGGACAGGGGGGGGAGACCCAGTACTTC.

This clone was recorded at least ten times. This chain uses TRBV4-1 with TRBJ2-5, with a weak D call TRBD2 (6 bases). With 2 bases removed from V and 0 bases from J, the gap between germline ends came to 10 bases. CDR3 size: 15 residues. Germline CDR1 is MGHRA and CDR2 is YSYEKL. The CDR3 coding sequence is TGCGCCAGCAGCCAACCCCGGGGGAACCAAGAGACCCAGTACTTC. Its protein is CASSQPRGNQETQYF.

In its sample, this clone was seen a few times. The rearrangement joins TRBV9 to TRBJ1-3; D possibly corresponds to TRBD1 (5 bases). Deletions cut 4 bases from V and 8 bases from J, with 13 bases between. Germline V gene lookup returns CDR1 SGDLS and CDR2 YYNGEE. The CDR3 sequence is 13 residues long. The CDR3: CASSPPSRDTIYF. DNA for the CDR3: TGTGCCAGCAGCCCCCCCTCCAGGGACACCATATATTTT.

The sample holds a few counts of this clone. The J gene is TRBJ2-5, the V gene TRBV10-3, with TRBD1 identical over 11 bases. The CDR3 loop spans 14 amino acids. The V and J ends lost 9 bases and 1 base, in that order; junction bases with no gene match: 4. CDR1 ENHRY and CDR2 SYGVKD come from the germline V gene. This CDR3 is CAMGDRGGQETQYF. The CDR3 coding sequence is TGTGCCATGGGGGACAGGGGGGGCCAAGAGACCCAGTACTTC.

This clone was observed a few times. The CDR3 loop reads CASSGPDSNSPLHF. CDR3 bases: TGTGCCAGCAGTGGCCCGGACAGCAATTCACCCCTCCACTTT. The chain carries TRBV2 and TRBJ1-6; the D gene is possibly TRBD1 (6 bases). V was pared by 4 bases and J by 7 bases, with 11 bases between. Germline V CDR1 and CDR2: SNHLY, FYNNEI. The CDR3 spans 14 residues.

This clone was counted between two and nine times. In DNA, the CDR3 is TGCGCCAGCAGCTTGGAGGGGGCCACGAACAGCTCACCCCTCCACTTT. Residues: CASSLEGATNSSPLHF. The gene calls are TRBV5-1 and TRBJ1-6, with TRBD1 matching 7 bases. CDR3 length: 16 amino acids. The V and J ends lost 0 bases and 10 bases, in that order; junction bases with no gene match: 10. Germline CDR1 is SGHRS and CDR2 is YFSETQ.

This clone appeared a few times. One end of the junction fails to match germline, which may point to a read error. The chain recombines TRBV6-5 with TRBJ2-4; D possibly corresponds to TRBD2 (5 bases). Germline lookup yields CDR1 MNHEY and CDR2 SVGAGI. CDR3 size: 12 residues. The DNA for the CDR3 is TGTGCCATCAGTGAGTCGGAGGACATTCAGTACTTC. It encodes CAISESEDIQYF.

This clone was detected only a few times. This chain joins TRBV5-1 and TRBJ1-1; D is uncertain. The CDR3 has 14 residues. With 0 bases removed from V and 0 bases from J, the gap between germline ends came to 6 bases. From germline, CDR1 is SGHRS and CDR2 YFSETQ. DNA for the CDR3: TGCGCCAGCAGCTTGGGGCCCCTGAACACTGAAGCTTTCTTT. It translates to CASSLGPLNTEAFF.